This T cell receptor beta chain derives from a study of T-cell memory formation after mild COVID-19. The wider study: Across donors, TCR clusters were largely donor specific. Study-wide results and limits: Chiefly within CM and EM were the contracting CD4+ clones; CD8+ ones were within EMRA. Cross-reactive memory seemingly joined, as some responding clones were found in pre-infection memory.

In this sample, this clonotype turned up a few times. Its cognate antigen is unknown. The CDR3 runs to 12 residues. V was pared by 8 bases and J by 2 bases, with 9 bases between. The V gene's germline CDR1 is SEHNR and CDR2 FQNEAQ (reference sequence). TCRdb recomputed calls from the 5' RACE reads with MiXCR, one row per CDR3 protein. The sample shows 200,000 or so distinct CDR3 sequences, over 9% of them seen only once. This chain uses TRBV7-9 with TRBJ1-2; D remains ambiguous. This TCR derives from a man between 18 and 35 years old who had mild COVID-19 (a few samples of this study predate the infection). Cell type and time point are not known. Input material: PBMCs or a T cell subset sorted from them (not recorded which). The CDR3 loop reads CASEVQNYGYTF. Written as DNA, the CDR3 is TGTGCCAGCGAGGTACAGAACTATGGCTACACCTTC.